The clone carrying this T cell receptor beta chain has a count of ten or more. TCRdb re-derived calls from the 5' RACE reads in MiXCR, one entry per CDR3 protein. The sample records 350,000 to 450,000 distinct CDR3 sequences, approximately 18% being singletons. The data were obtained in a study of identical twins. The sequenced sample was naive T cells sorted from blood. The source of this sequence is a man aged 50-59 years in good health.

The chain's CDR3 is CASSLSRKAHQETQYF. The DNA of the CDR3 is TGTGCCAGCAGCCTTAGTAGGAAAGCGCACCAAGAGACCCAGTACTTC. This chain joins TRBV5-6 and TRBJ2-5; D gene ambiguous. V was clipped by 4 bases and J by 0 bases, with 16 bases between them. The germline V gene has CDR1 SGHDT and CDR2 YYEEEE. This CDR3 has 16 residues.